This passage covers 24 T cell receptor beta chains from one sample sequenced in a study of a mutant IDH1 vaccine in newly diagnosed glioma. Libraries were prepared by immunoSEQ multiplex PCR; TCRdb keeps only in-frame clonotypes and omits some of them. The profile shows about 88,000 clones, about 80% of them singletons. The sample's time point: baseline, week 1 (first vaccination visit). Treatment described: pre-vaccination baseline after standard-of-care therapy. Sequencing was performed on PBMCs, taken from a glioma patient treated with radiotherapy, temozolomide or both. The source of these receptors is a man in his forties or fifties with glioma. Some clones in this sample may be carry-over from other donors' samples.

This chain links TRBV2 with TRBJ2-5; the D is unclear. The CDR3 covers 11 residues. Trimming took off 1 base at V and 5 bases at J, with 2 bases between the two ends. CDR1 is SNHLY and CDR2 is FYNNEI in the germline V gene. The CDR3 is CASSEEETQYF. CDR3 nucleotides: TGTGCCAGCAGTGAAGAGGAGACCCAGTACTTC. The whole variable domain, remainder taken from reference TRBV2 and TRBJ2-5, is EPEVTQTPSHQVTQMGQEVILRCVPISNHLYFYWYRQILGQKVEFLVSFYNNEISEKSEIFDDQFSVERPDGSNFTLKIRSTKLEDSAMYFCASSEEETQYFGPGTRLLVL.

This clone was counted a single time. The chain recombines TRBV6-6 with TRBJ1-1; D is possibly TRBD1 (5 bases). This CDR3 region has 14 residues. Germline CDR1 is MNHNY and CDR2 is SVGAGI (reference sequence). V lost 6 bases and J 1 base, leaving 12 bases between the germline ends. CDR3: CASRSNGGNTEAFF. CDR3 nucleotides: TGTGCCAGCAGGAGTAACGGGGGGAACACTGAAGCTTTCTTT.

This clone turned up a few times. This chain uses TRBV5-1 with TRBJ2-3; D not certain. This CDR3 has 13 residues. Trimming stripped 2 bases from V and 3 bases from J, with 7 bases between. Germline CDR1 SGHRS, CDR2 YFSETQ. CDR3 sequence (DNA): TGCGCCAGCAGCTTCCTAGTAACAGATACGCAGTATTTT. It specifies CASSFLVTDTQYF.

This clone was observed once. The chain combines TRBV4-2 with TRBJ2-7, with a weak D call TRBD1 (5 bases). CDR3 size: 15 residues. CDR1 is LGHNA, CDR2 YNFKEQ, per germline. The V gene lost 0 bases and the J gene lost 4 bases, with 13 bases spanning the gap. The CDR3: CASSQDSLGEYEQYF. The CDR3 DNA reads TGTGCCAGCAGCCAAGATTCTCTAGGGGAATACGAGCAGTACTTC.

This clone was detected only a few times. The chain uses TRBV29-1 and TRBJ2-7; D possibly uses TRBD1 or TRBD2 (5 bases each). In germline, CDR1 is SQVTM, CDR2 ANQGSEA. The CDR3 runs to 13 residues. Trimming pared 3 bases from V and 6 bases from J, leaving 15 bases between. CDR3 amino acids: CSVEEAGGREQYF. The CDR3 coding sequence is TGCAGCGTTGAGGAAGCTGGGGGTCGCGAGCAGTACTTC.

This rearrangement joins TRBV9 to TRBJ2-3; perhaps TRBD2 as D (6 bases). CDR1 and CDR2 from the germline V gene are SGDLS and YYNGEE. This CDR3 has 15 amino acids. Trimming shortened V by 6 bases and J by 0 bases, and 14 bases separated the two germline ends. The CDR3 nucleotides read TGTGCCAGCACTCGACTAGATTCTAGCACAGATACGCAGTATTTT. Amino acid sequence: CASTRLDSSTDTQYF.

The V and J genes are TRBV6-6 and TRBJ1-5; possibly TRBD1 for D (5 bases). The CDR3 totals 16 residues. Trimming removed 7 bases from V and 2 bases from J, with 18 bases in between. Germline values: CDR1 MNHNY, CDR2 SVGAGI (reference sequence). The CDR3 coding sequence is TGTGCCAGCATGGGGCCGCGTTTAATTGGCAATCAGCCCCAGCATTTT. This encodes CASMGPRLIGNQPQHF.

This clone occurred once. This chain uses TRBV5-6 with TRBJ2-5; the match to TRBD2 covers 11 bases. The V and J ends lost 4 bases and 4 bases, in that order; junction bases with no gene match: 12. Germline CDR1 is SGHDT and CDR2 is YYEEEE. CDR3 length equals 17 residues. The CDR3 region is CASSKTKLAGARETQYF. In DNA, the CDR3 is TGTGCCAGCAGCAAAACGAAACTAGCGGGGGCGCGAGAGACCCAGTACTTC.

In this sample, this clone turned up a few times. The chain recombines TRBV5-1 with TRBJ1-1, with D possibly being TRBD1 (5 bases). Per the germline V gene, CDR1 is SGHRS and CDR2 is YFSETQ. The CDR3 has 17 amino acids. Trimming took off 4 bases at V and 0 bases at J, with 19 bases between the two ends. The chain's CDR3 is CASSLGTQYSMNTEAFF. CDR3 DNA: TGCGCCAGCAGCCTCGGGACCCAATACTCGATGAACACTGAAGCTTTCTTT.

V is TRBV7-8 and J is TRBJ2-7, with 7 bases identical to TRBD1. V shed 5 bases and J 1 base; nucleotides not matched to a gene: 5. The CDR3 spans 14 residues. CDR1 SGHVS and CDR2 FQNEAQ come from the germline V gene. The CDR3 spells CASSPRTGSYEQYF. The CDR3 bases are TGTGCCAGCAGCCCACGGACAGGTTCCTACGAGCAGTACTTC. Supplemented by reference TRBV7-8 and TRBJ2-7, the full variable domain reads GAGVSQSPRYKVAKRGQDVALRCDPISGHVSLFWYQQALGQGPEFLTYFQNEAQLDKSGLPSDRFFAERPEGSVSTLKIQRTQQEDSAVYLCASSPRTGSYEQYFGPGTRLTVT.

This chain connects TRBV10-3 to TRBJ2-1; 14 bases align to TRBD2. The CDR3 loop spans 17 amino acids. The V gene's germline CDR1 is ENHRY and CDR2 SYGVKD. Trimming took 5 bases from V and 4 from J; bases not matched to a gene: 7. The CDR3 reads CAISYSGLAGAYNEQFF. The CDR3 nucleotides read TGTGCCATCAGTTACTCGGGACTAGCGGGGGCTTACAATGAGCAGTTCTTC.

The V gene is TRBV7-2, the J gene TRBJ1-1, with 9 bases matching TRBD1. Germline values: CDR1 SGHTA, CDR2 FQGNSA. Unmatched junction bases numbered 7, after V lost 5 bases and J lost 0 bases. The CDR3 contains 16 residues. The CDR3 is CASSGPGQGMNTEAFF. CDR3 sequence (DNA): TGTGCCAGCAGCGGCCCGGGACAGGGTATGAACACTGAAGCTTTCTTT.

This clone was picked up one time. The chain joins TRBV4-2 to TRBJ2-7, with D possibly being TRBD2 (5 bases). Germline CDR1 reads LGHNA; CDR2 reads YNFKEQ. V was clipped by 0 bases and J by 2 bases, with 11 bases between them. The CDR3 runs to 15 residues. Written as DNA, the CDR3 is TGTGCCAGCAGCCAAGAATTGCTAGCCACCTACGAGCAGTACTTC. Residues: CASSQELLATYEQYF.

The rearrangement joins TRBV6-5 to TRBJ1-1, with a tentative D call TRBD1 (5 bases). Germline V gene sequence: CDR1 MNHEY, CDR2 SVGAGI. This CDR3 spans 14 amino acids. V dropped 6 bases and J dropped 1 base, with 12 bases sitting between them. CDR3 in amino acids: CASSYRGANTEAFF. The CDR3, as DNA: TGTGCCAGCAGCTATCGTGGGGCGAACACTGAAGCTTTCTTT.

The chain combines TRBV2 with TRBJ2-7; TRBD2 is a possible D gene (6 bases). Germline CDR1 and CDR2: SNHLY and FYNNEI. The CDR3 spans 14 residues. Trimming took 7 bases from V and 5 from J, leaving 18 bases between them. The CDR3 nucleotides read TGTGCCAGCAAGGGTATGGCTAGCGCCAACGAGCAGTACTTC. Protein: CASKGMASANEQYF. The full variable domain, rest sourced from reference TRBV2 and TRBJ2-7, is EPEVTQTPSHQVTQMGQEVILRCVPISNHLYFYWYRQILGQKVEFLVSFYNNEISEKSEIFDDQFSVERPDGSNFTLKIRSTKLEDSAMYFCASKGMASANEQYFGPGTRLTVT.

The chain links TRBV30 to TRBJ2-3; no reliable D call. Trimming pared 7 bases from V and 8 bases from J, leaving 13 bases between. This CDR3 is built from 11 residues. Germline V gives CDR1 GTSNPN, CDR2 SVGIG (reference sequence). The CDR3 bases are TGTGCCTACTCCCTCGGTGGTACGCAGTATTTT. Encoded protein: CAYSLGGTQYF.

The chain is built from TRBV2 and TRBJ1-1; D call uncertain. CDR3 length: 13 residues. Germline assignment: CDR1 SNHLY and CDR2 FYNNEI. V was trimmed by 7 bases and J by 4 bases, leaving 13 bases between them. CDR3 protein: CASNAAGRTEAFF. The CDR3 DNA sequence: TGTGCCAGCAACGCTGCGGGTCGCACTGAAGCTTTCTTT.

J is TRBJ1-5 and V is TRBV10-3; D not resolved. The V gene's germline CDR1 is ENHRY and CDR2 SYGVKD. The CDR3 extends over 13 amino acids. Trimming cost V 6 bases and J 4 bases, with 10 bases left between them. Here the CDR3 DNA reads TGTGCCATCAGGTCCGGGGAGAATCAGCCCCAGCATTTT. It encodes CAIRSGENQPQHF.

The V gene is TRBV29-1, the J gene TRBJ1-2; D ambiguous. Trimming removed 1 base from V and 8 bases from J, with 14 bases in between. Germline V lookup: CDR1 SQVTM, CDR2 ANQGSEA. This CDR3 has 13 amino acids. CDR3 region: CSVEVPGVRGYTF. As DNA, the CDR3 is TGCAGCGTTGAAGTCCCCGGGGTAAGAGGCTACACCTTC.

The V gene is TRBV29-1, the J gene TRBJ1-1; no definite D call. Per the germline V gene, CDR1 is SQVTM and CDR2 is ANQGSEA. V was shortened by 4 bases and J by 1 base, with 10 bases between the two germline ends. The CDR3 is 13 residues long. The CDR3 region is CSVVPPTNTEAFF. Written as DNA, the CDR3 is TGCAGCGTTGTTCCACCCACGAACACTGAAGCTTTCTTT.

The count of this clone is one. The J gene is TRBJ1-2, the V gene TRBV30; possibly TRBD1 for D (5 bases). Germline lookup yields CDR1 GTSNPN and CDR2 SVGIG (reference sequence). V dropped 3 bases and J dropped 0 bases, with 14 bases sitting between them. The CDR3 sequence is 15 residues long. CDR3 sequence: CAWRGRGTPNYGYTF. CDR3 nucleotide sequence: TGTGCCTGGAGGGGAAGGGGCACCCCTAACTATGGCTACACCTTC.

The chain is built from TRBV19 and TRBJ2-7; 7 bases line up with TRBD1. The CDR3 length is 14 residues. Germline V gene data show CDR1 as LNHDA and CDR2 as SQIVND (reference sequence). With 4 bases clipped from V and 4 bases from J, the junction kept 7 bases outside the gene matches. CDR3: CASSRDSDLYEQYF. Here the CDR3 DNA reads TGTGCCAGTAGTAGGGACAGCGACTTATACGAGCAGTACTTC.

The chain couples TRBV6-5 to TRBJ1-1; D not certain. Deletions cut 5 bases from V and 1 base from J, with 14 bases between. CDR3 size: 15 residues. Germline CDR1 reads MNHEY; CDR2 reads SVGAGI. For the CDR3, the DNA is TGTGCCAGCAGTCCCGGATTGACCGAGAACACTGAAGCTTTCTTT. It encodes CASSPGLTENTEAFF.

The chain links TRBV19 to TRBJ1-1; possibly TRBD1 for D (6 bases). The CDR3 sequence is 13 residues long. The ends were cut back, 4 bases at V and 5 bases at J, with 11 bases in the middle. Germline V gene data show CDR1 as LNHDA and CDR2 as SQIVND (reference sequence). In nucleotides, the CDR3 is TGTGCCAGTAGTACCGCCAGGGGAACTGAAGCTTTCTTT. Its translation: CASSTARGTEAFF.